This T cell receptor beta chain was recovered during a study of cytomegalovirus exposure and HLA in healthy donors. The PCR contained 60 Vbeta and 13 Jbeta primers. Data came from immunoSEQ multiplex PCR; TCRdb stores just in-frame clones and leaves some out. The profile covers 55,000 or so clones, with 78% appearing a single time and approximately 1.4% taken by the ten largest. Sequencing used PBMCs. The clonotype comes from a female donor in good health and CMV-seronegative.

The CDR3 DNA reads TGTGCCAGCAGCCCACGGACTGCTATGGGGAAGACCCAGTACTTC. Amino acids: CASSPRTAMGKTQYF. This sequence joins TRBV7-2 and TRBJ2-5; D might be TRBD2 (5 bases). CDR1 is SGHTA, CDR2 FQGNSA, per germline. Trimming took off 5 bases at V and 6 bases at J, with 19 bases between the two ends. This CDR3 has 15 amino acids.